The 15 T cell receptor beta chains below were found in one sample sequenced in a study of blood T cell repertoires in COVID-19 (dated by TCRdb to the early 2020s). Receptors were amplified or captured by the immunoSEQ multiplex PCR assay. The table comes from immuneACCESS by way of TCRdb, which keeps in-frame sequences with V and J called. Part of the clones is missing from these tables; in studies checked, under half for an unresolved V gene and the rest for unknown reasons. Here the sample has 400,000 to 450,000 clones; 80% to 90% occur a single time. Jointly, the top ten make up 0.9% to 1.2% of the sample. Material for sequencing was PBMCs or T cells enriched from blood (not recorded which). Source of these receptors: a man aged 25 to 40 who had recovered from COVID-19.

The chain employs TRBV10-3 and TRBJ2-7; 9 positions match TRBD1. The CDR3 is 14 amino acids. Germline CDR1 ENHRY, CDR2 SYGVKD. The J segment lost 2 bases and the V segment lost 6 bases, leaving 5 bases of the junction unmatched. The CDR3 nucleotides are TGTGCCATCAGCCTGGGACAGGGTCCCTACGAGCAGTACTTC. Translated: CAISLGQGPYEQYF.

This chain uses TRBV4-2 with TRBJ2-7; D gene unclear. Per germline, CDR1 LGHNA and CDR2 YNFKEQ. V was trimmed by 1 base and J by 1 base, leaving 5 bases between them. The CDR3 is made up of 13 amino acids. CDR3 nucleotide sequence: TGTGCCAGCAGCCAAGTTTATTCCTACGAGCAGTACTTC. As protein: CASSQVYSYEQYF.

This chain joins TRBV9 and TRBJ2-2, with TRBD2 matching 7 bases. Germline CDR1 SGDLS, CDR2 YYNGEE. V shed 0 bases and J 4 bases; nucleotides not matched to a gene: 9. The CDR3 totals 17 residues. The CDR3: CASSVGLEGLSTGELFF. The CDR3 DNA follows: TGTGCCAGCAGCGTAGGCCTAGAGGGACTAAGCACCGGGGAGCTGTTTTTT.

This chain connects TRBV7-9 to TRBJ1-5; TRBD1 matches at 8 bases. The V gene's germline CDR1 is SEHNR and CDR2 FQNEAQ (reference sequence). V dropped 4 bases and J dropped 0; count of bases not matched to a gene: 2. The CDR3 has 15 residues. CDR3 region: CASSSGQASNQPQHF. The CDR3 region has the DNA TGTGCCAGCAGCTCGGGACAGGCTAGCAATCAGCCCCAGCATTTT.

The genes are TRBV11-2 and TRBJ1-1; tentatively, D is TRBD1 (5 bases). The V gene lost 2 bases and the J gene lost 6 bases, with 10 bases spanning the gap. Germline V gene sequence: CDR1 SGHAT, CDR2 FQNNGV. The CDR3 sequence is 13 residues long. CDR3 region: CASSLTGRAEAFF. The DNA for the CDR3 is TGTGCCAGCAGCTTAACAGGTCGGGCTGAAGCTTTCTTT.

The V call is TRBV7-2, the J call TRBJ2-2, with D maybe TRBD1 (6 bases). In germline, CDR1 is SGHTA, CDR2 FQGNSA. Trimming cost V 1 base and J 5 bases, with 8 bases left between them. The CDR3 is 14 amino acids. CDR3 DNA: TGTGCCAGCAGCTTAGGAACAGGGACCGGGGAGCTGTTTTTT. Amino acid sequence: CASSLGTGTGELFF. Together with reference TRBV7-2 and TRBJ2-2, the CDR3 gives the full variable domain: GAGVSQSPSNKVTEKGKDVELRCDPISGHTALYWYRQSLGQGLEFLIYFQGNSAPDKSGLPSDRFSAERTGGSVSTLTIQRTQQEDSAVYLCASSLGTGTGELFFGEGSRLTVL.

The chain uses TRBV4-1 and TRBJ1-1, with a weak D call TRBD1 (5 bases). The CDR3 totals 13 residues. V was cut by 4 bases and J by 7 bases, with 13 bases left in between. Germline V gene lookup returns CDR1 MGHRA and CDR2 YSYEKL. CDR3 nucleotide sequence: TGCGCCAGCAGCCCGCTTTATCAGGGTGAAGCTTTCTTT. Its protein is CASSPLYQGEAFF.

This clone was detected only once. The V and J genes are TRBV15 and TRBJ1-5, with unresolved D. CDR3 length: 16 amino acids. Germline V gene sequence: CDR1 LNHNV, CDR2 YYDKDF (reference sequence). The ends were cut back, 3 bases at V and 0 bases at J, with 12 bases in the middle. The CDR3: CATSSFGRASNQPQHF. Written as DNA, the CDR3 is TGTGCCACCAGCAGTTTCGGGAGGGCTAGCAATCAGCCCCAGCATTTT.

This clone came up a few times. The V and J genes are TRBV5-4 and TRBJ2-7; D gene ambiguous. This CDR3 is built from 11 residues. Trimming cost V 4 bases and J 5 bases, with 7 bases left between them. CDR1 and CDR2 from the germline V gene are SGHNT and YYREEE (reference sequence). CDR3 bases: TGTGCCAGCAGCGAGTACGACGAGCAGTACTTC. It encodes CASSEYDEQYF.

This chain links TRBV28 with TRBJ1-5, with 7 bases fitting TRBD1. The junction had 11 bases not matched to a gene; V was cut back by 7 bases and J by 5 bases. CDR1 MDHEN and CDR2 SYDVKM come from the germline V gene. This CDR3 has 15 amino acids. CDR3 region: CASTDYDRVYQPQHF. DNA of the CDR3: TGTGCCAGCACCGACTACGACAGGGTGTATCAGCCCCAGCATTTT.

Worth noting for this clone: Other DNA sequences from this sample encode an identical CDR3 as well. This chain joins TRBV11-2 and TRBJ2-7; 8 bases agree with TRBD2. With 1 base clipped from V and 3 bases from J, the junction kept 2 bases outside the gene matches. Germline assignment: CDR1 SGHAT and CDR2 FQNNGV. This CDR3 contains 14 residues. CDR3 loop: CASSLGSGNYEQYF. The DNA for the CDR3 is TGTGCCAGCAGCTTAGGTAGCGGGAACTACGAGCAGTACTTC.

This chain joins TRBV18 and TRBJ2-1; D might be TRBD2 (6 bases). V was trimmed by 2 bases and J by 8 bases, leaving 16 bases between them. The germline V gene encodes CDR1 KGHSH and CDR2 LQKENI. The CDR3 is made up of 15 amino acids. CDR3 region: CASSPGLGRGDEQFF. CDR3 in DNA: TGTGCCAGCTCACCAGGTTTAGGCCGCGGGGATGAGCAGTTCTTC. Full variable domain (rest looked up from reference TRBV18 and TRBJ2-1): NAGVMQNPRHLVRRRGQEARLRCSPMKGHSHVYWYRQLPEEGLKFMVYLQKENIIDESGMPKERFSAEFPKEGPSILRIQQVVRGDSAAYFCASSPGLGRGDEQFFGPGTRLTVL.

The chain is built from TRBV24-1 and TRBJ2-5, with 10 positions matching TRBD2. This CDR3 region has 14 residues. Germline V CDR1 and CDR2: KGHDR, SFDVKD. V shed 2 bases and J 10 bases; nucleotides not matched to a gene: 6. Here the CDR3 DNA reads TGTGCCACCAGTGATTCGGGTGTAGCGGGAGGCCAGTACTTC. Protein: CATSDSGVAGGQYF.

This rearrangement joins TRBV10-1 to TRBJ1-1; D possibly corresponds to TRBD1 (5 bases). CDR1 and CDR2 (germline): WNHNN, SYGVQD (reference sequence). V was cut by 5 bases and J by 3 bases, with 13 bases left in between. CDR3 length: 14 amino acids. CDR3 residues: CASSWTGVDTEAFF. Written as DNA, the CDR3 is TGCGCCAGCAGTTGGACGGGGGTCGACACTGAAGCTTTCTTT.

The chain recombines TRBV28 with TRBJ1-1, with D maybe TRBD1 (6 bases). The V gene's germline CDR1 is MDHEN and CDR2 SYDVKM. The V end lost 3 bases, the J end lost 0 bases, and 17 bases lay between the germline ends. The CDR3 runs 17 residues. The CDR3 coding sequence is TGTGCCAGCAGTTTCTGGGACACGGTCGGCTTGAACACTGAAGCTTTCTTT. This gives the protein CASSFWDTVGLNTEAFF.